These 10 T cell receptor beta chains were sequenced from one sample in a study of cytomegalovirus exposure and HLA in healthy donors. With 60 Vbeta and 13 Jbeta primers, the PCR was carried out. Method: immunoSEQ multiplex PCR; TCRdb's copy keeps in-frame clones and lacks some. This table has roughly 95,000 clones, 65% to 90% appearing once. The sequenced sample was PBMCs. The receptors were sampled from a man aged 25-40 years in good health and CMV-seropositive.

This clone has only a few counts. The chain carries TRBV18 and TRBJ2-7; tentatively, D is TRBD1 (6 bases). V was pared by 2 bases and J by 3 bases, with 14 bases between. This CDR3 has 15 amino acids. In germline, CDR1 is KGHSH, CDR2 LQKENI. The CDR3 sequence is CASSPRPGDSYEQYF. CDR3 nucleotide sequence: TGTGCCAGCTCACCAAGGCCAGGGGATAGCTACGAGCAGTACTTC. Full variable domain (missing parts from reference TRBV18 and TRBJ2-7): NAGVMQNPRHLVRRRGQEARLRCSPMKGHSHVYWYRQLPEEGLKFMVYLQKENIIDESGMPKERFSAEFPKEGPSILRIQQVVRGDSAAYFCASSPRPGDSYEQYFGPGTRLTVT.

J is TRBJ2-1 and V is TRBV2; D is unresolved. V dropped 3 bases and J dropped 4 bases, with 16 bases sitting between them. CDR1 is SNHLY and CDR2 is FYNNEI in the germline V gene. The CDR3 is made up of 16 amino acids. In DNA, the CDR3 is TGTGCCAGCAGTGAGCGCCGAGCCACGATATACAATGAGCAGTTCTTC. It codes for CASSERRATIYNEQFF.

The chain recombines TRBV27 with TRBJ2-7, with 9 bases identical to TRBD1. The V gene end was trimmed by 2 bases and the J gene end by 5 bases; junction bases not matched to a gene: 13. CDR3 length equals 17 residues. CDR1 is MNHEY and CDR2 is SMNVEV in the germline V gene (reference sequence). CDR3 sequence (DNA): TGTGCCAGCAGTTTAGTTTCTACAGGGGGCTCGATCCACGAGCAGTACTTC. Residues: CASSLVSTGGSIHEQYF.

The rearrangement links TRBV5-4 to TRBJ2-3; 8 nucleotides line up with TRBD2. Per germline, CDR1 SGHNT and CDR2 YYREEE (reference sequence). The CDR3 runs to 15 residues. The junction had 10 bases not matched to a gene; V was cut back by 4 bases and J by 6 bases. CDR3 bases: TGTGCCAGCAGCCCTTCGGGGGGGACGTATGATACGCAGTATTTT. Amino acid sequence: CASSPSGGTYDTQYF.

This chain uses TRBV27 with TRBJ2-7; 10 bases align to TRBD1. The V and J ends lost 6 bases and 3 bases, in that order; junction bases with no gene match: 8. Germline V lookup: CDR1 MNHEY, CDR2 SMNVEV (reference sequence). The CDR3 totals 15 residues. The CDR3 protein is CASRTTGTGVYEQYF. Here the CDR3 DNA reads TGTGCCAGCAGAACAACCGGGACAGGGGTCTACGAGCAGTACTTC.

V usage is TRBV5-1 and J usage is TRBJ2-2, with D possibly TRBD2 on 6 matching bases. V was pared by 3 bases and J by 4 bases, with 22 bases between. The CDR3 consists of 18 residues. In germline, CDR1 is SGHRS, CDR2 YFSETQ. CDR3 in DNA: TGCGCCAGCAGCTCGGGATTAGGGGTCGGGGGTTCCACCGGGGAGCTGTTTTTT. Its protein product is CASSSGLGVGGSTGELFF.

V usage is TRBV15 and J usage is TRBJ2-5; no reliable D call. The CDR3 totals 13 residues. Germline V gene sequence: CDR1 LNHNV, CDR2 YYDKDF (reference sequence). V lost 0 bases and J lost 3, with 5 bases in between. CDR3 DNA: TGTGCCACCAGCAGAGACGAGAAAGAGACCCAGTACTTC. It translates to CATSRDEKETQYF.

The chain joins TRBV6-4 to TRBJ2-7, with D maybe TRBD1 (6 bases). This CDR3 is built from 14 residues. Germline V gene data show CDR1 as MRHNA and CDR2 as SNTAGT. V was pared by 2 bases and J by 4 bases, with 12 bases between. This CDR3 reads CASSDEDRTYEQYF. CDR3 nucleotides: TGTGCCAGCAGTGACGAGGACAGAACGTACGAGCAGTACTTC.

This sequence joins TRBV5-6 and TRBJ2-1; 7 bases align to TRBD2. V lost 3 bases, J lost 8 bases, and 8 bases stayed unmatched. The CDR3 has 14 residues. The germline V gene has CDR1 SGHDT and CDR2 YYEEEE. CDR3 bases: TGTGCCAGCAGCTGGCCGGGGGAGGGTGATGAGCAGTTCTTC. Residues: CASSWPGEGDEQFF.

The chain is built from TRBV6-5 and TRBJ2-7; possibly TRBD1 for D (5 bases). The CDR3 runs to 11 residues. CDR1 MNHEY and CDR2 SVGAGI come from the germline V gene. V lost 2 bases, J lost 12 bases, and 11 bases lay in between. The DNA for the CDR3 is TGTGCCAGCAGTTACCGGGCAGGGCTGTACTTC. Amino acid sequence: CASSYRAGLYF.